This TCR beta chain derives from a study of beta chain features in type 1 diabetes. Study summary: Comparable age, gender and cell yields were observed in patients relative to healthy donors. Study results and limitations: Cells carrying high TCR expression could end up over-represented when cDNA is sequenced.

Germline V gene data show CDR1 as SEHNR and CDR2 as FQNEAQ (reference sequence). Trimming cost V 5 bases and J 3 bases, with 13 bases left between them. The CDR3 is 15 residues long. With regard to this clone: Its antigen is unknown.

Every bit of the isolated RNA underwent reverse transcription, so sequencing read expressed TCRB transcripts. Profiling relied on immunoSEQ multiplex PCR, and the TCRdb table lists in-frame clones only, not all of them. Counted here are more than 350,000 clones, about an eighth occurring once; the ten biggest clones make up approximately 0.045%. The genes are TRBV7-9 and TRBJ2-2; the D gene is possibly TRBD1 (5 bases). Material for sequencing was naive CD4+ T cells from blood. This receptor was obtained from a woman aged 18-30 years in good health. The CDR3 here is CASSDRTSYTGELFF. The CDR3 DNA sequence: TGTGCCAGCAGCGATCGGACAAGCTACACCGGGGAGCTGTTTTTT.